These 20 T cell receptor beta chains originate from one sample sequenced in a study of cytomegalovirus exposure and HLA in healthy donors. Amplification used 60 Vbeta primers and 13 Jbeta primers. The method was immunoSEQ multiplex PCR; TCRdb's version includes in-frame clones alone and lacks a portion of them. The repertoire has about 140,000 clones, 70% of them found once; the top ten carry 1.5% to 2%. Material: PBMCs. The receptors derive from a woman in her thirties in good health and CMV-seronegative.

This clone turned up a few times. The rearrangement links TRBV7-8 to TRBJ2-7; no reliable D call. The V gene's germline CDR1 is SGHVS and CDR2 FQNEAQ. This CDR3 is built from 13 residues. Trimming pared 1 base from V and 3 bases from J, leaving 7 bases between. The CDR3 spells CASSLGHIYEQYF. The CDR3 region has the DNA TGTGCCAGCAGCTTAGGACACATCTACGAGCAGTACTTC.

The chain combines TRBV18 with TRBJ2-7; TRBD2 matches at 11 bases. Germline V gives CDR1 KGHSH, CDR2 LQKENI. The CDR3 has 17 amino acids. Losses at the gene ends were 3 bases for V and 0 bases for J; bases not matched to a gene: 7. As DNA, the CDR3 is TGTGCCAGCTCACCGGGACTAGCGGTTTCGGTCTCCTACGAGCAGTACTTC. Amino acid sequence: CASSPGLAVSVSYEQYF.

V usage is TRBV7-2 and J usage is TRBJ2-7; maybe TRBD1 (6 bases). Trimming shortened V by 5 bases and J by 4 bases, and 12 bases separated the two germline ends. Germline V gene sequence: CDR1 SGHTA, CDR2 FQGNSA. The CDR3 contains 13 residues. The CDR3 nucleotides read TGTGCCAGCAGCCTATTAACAGGGTACGAGCAGTACGTC. This translates into CASSLLTGYEQYV.

The chain joins TRBV7-2 to TRBJ2-1, with D maybe TRBD1 (6 bases). The CDR3 sequence is 15 residues long. The V gene's germline CDR1 is SGHTA and CDR2 FQGNSA. V lost 1 base and J 7 bases, leaving 14 bases between the germline ends. The CDR3 is CASSLVRGNRNEQFF. The CDR3, as DNA: TGTGCCAGCAGCTTAGTAAGGGGGAATAGGAATGAGCAGTTCTTC.

The chain links TRBV28 to TRBJ2-5; 10 bases agree with TRBD2. With the DNA end fitting TRBJ2-7 better, the J assignment may be wrong. The CDR3 is made up of 14 amino acids. Germline CDR1 reads MDHEN; CDR2 reads SYDVKM. The CDR3 DNA reads as TGTGCCAGCAGTTTACAAGCGGGAGGGTACGAGCAGTACTTC. This translates into CASSLQAGGYEQYF.

V usage is TRBV28 and J usage is TRBJ1-2; D is possibly TRBD1 (5 bases). From germline, CDR1 is MDHEN and CDR2 SYDVKM. This CDR3 spans 15 amino acids. The germline V and J ends were trimmed by 6 bases and 4 bases, with 18 bases remaining between them. The CDR3 reads CASRLPGREFYGYTF. CDR3 bases: TGTGCCAGCAGACTTCCTGGCAGGGAATTCTATGGCTACACCTTC.

This chain connects TRBV2 to TRBJ1-4; D ambiguous. The V gene's germline CDR1 is SNHLY and CDR2 FYNNEI. The CDR3 is 15 residues long. Trimming removed 6 bases from V and 0 bases from J, with 11 bases in between. The CDR3 region has the DNA TGTGCCAGCAGCCTCGGAGGAGCAACTAATGAAAAACTGTTTTTT. This codes for CASSLGGATNEKLFF.

CDR3 DNA: TGTGCCAGCAGCTTGGACAGGGAAGGCAATCAGCCCCAGCATTTT. Translated: CASSLDREGNQPQHF. The chain has TRBV7-2 and TRBJ1-5, with 8 bases identical to TRBD1. V lost 3 bases and J lost 2; bases outside the gene matches: 3. The CDR3 length is 15 residues. Germline V CDR1 and CDR2: SGHTA, FQGNSA.

The DNA for the CDR3 is TGTGCCAGCAGCTATTTAGCGGGAAAGGCCTACGAGCAGTACTTC. Translated: CASSYLAGKAYEQYF. The genes are TRBV11-2 and TRBJ2-5; 8 bases agree with TRBD2. The J call could be wrong; TRBJ2-7 is a better fit for the DNA end. This CDR3 has 15 amino acids. Germline values: CDR1 SGHAT, CDR2 FQNNGV.

The J gene is TRBJ2-7, the V gene TRBV6-6; 10 positions match TRBD1. This CDR3 is 16 amino acids long. Germline V gene lookup returns CDR1 MNHNY and CDR2 SVGAGI (reference sequence). With V trimmed by 11 bases and J by 3 bases, 16 bases remained unmatched. The CDR3 bases are TGTGCCGCACGCGCCAACTTGGGACAGGGGCACTACGAGCAGTACTTC. It is translated as CAARANLGQGHYEQYF.

This clone appeared a single time. J is TRBJ2-7 and V is TRBV7-8, with 9 bases aligning to TRBD2. V lost 2 bases and J lost 6; bases outside the gene matches: 11. This CDR3 spans 16 amino acids. The germline V gene encodes CDR1 SGHVS and CDR2 FQNEAQ. The CDR3 DNA is TGTGCCAGCAGCTTAAACCCGTCGGCGCGGGGGGGCGAGCAGTACGTC. This gives the protein CASSLNPSARGGEQYV.

The chain has TRBV19 and TRBJ2-7; possibly TRBD2 for D (5 bases). This CDR3 spans 14 amino acids. V was cut by 3 bases and J by 2 bases, with 11 bases left in between. The germline V gene encodes CDR1 LNHDA and CDR2 SQIVND (reference sequence). The CDR3 sequence: CASSIGGPPYEQYF. CDR3 DNA: TGTGCCAGTAGTATTGGAGGACCCCCCTACGAGCAGTACTTC.

The CDR3 region has the DNA TGTGCCAGCAGTTTGGCGGGGGCGGCTTCCTACGAGCAGTACTTC. As protein: CASSLAGAASYEQYF. This chain connects TRBV25-1 to TRBJ2-7; D may be TRBD2 (7 bases). The CDR3 loop spans 15 amino acids. Germline CDR1 and CDR2: MGHDK and SYGVNS. The V end lost 5 bases, the J end lost 1 base, and 15 bases lay between the germline ends.

This chain uses TRBV5-6 with TRBJ1-5; no clear D gene. Germline-derived CDR1 and CDR2 are SGHDT and YYEEEE. The germline V and J ends were trimmed by 3 bases and 7 bases, with 14 bases remaining between them. The CDR3 has 14 amino acids. As DNA, the CDR3 is TGTGCCAGCAGCTCCCGTGGGCGGGCGCAGCCCCAGCATTTT. This gives the protein CASSSRGRAQPQHF.

This clone has only a few counts. This chain uses TRBV7-2 with TRBJ2-3, with 11 bases identical to TRBD2. CDR1 is SGHTA, CDR2 FQGNSA, per germline. V lost 5 bases, J lost 4 bases, and 5 bases stayed unmatched. This CDR3 has 15 residues. CDR3 DNA sequence: TGTGCCAGCAGCGGTACTAGCGGGGGAGCAGATACGCAGTATTTT. Translated, it gives CASSGTSGGADTQYF.

In this sample, this clone turned up a few times. The genes are TRBV7-2 and TRBJ2-3, with no clear D. Trimming left V 6 bases short and J 6 bases short, with 10 bases between. This CDR3 has 12 residues. CDR1 and CDR2 (germline): SGHTA, FQGNSA. For the CDR3, the DNA is TGTGCCAGCAGTCAACTCGAGGATACGCAGTATTTT. Its protein product is CASSQLEDTQYF.

This chain uses TRBV30 with TRBJ2-7; TRBD1 is a possible D gene (5 bases). The ends were cut back, 8 bases at V and 5 bases at J, with 22 bases in the middle. The CDR3 sequence is 14 residues long. CDR1 is GTSNPN, CDR2 SVGIG, per germline (reference sequence). The CDR3 here is CARSSGQGLHEQYF. CDR3 coding DNA: TGTGCCAGGTCGAGTGGGCAGGGTCTCCACGAGCAGTACTTC.

This clone came up once. V usage is TRBV7-2 and J usage is TRBJ1-2, with a weak D call TRBD1 (6 bases). The ends were cut back, 4 bases at V and 4 bases at J, with 13 bases in the middle. CDR1 SGHTA and CDR2 FQGNSA come from the germline V gene. The CDR3 length is 14 residues. The CDR3 loop reads CASSSIGQLYGYTF. In DNA, the CDR3 is TGTGCCAGCAGCTCAATAGGACAGCTCTATGGCTACACCTTC.

The chain uses TRBV29-1 and TRBJ2-1; possible D gene TRBD2, 6 bases. Germline CDR1 and CDR2: SQVTM and ANQGSEA. This CDR3 comprises 12 residues. V lost 4 bases, J lost 5 bases, and 9 bases lay in between. The CDR3 bases are TGCAGCGTTGTGCGGGGCAACAATGAGCAGTTCTTC. It is translated as CSVVRGNNEQFF.

This chain joins TRBV27 and TRBJ1-1, with a possible D match to TRBD1 (6 bases). Trimming took 9 bases from V and 3 from J, leaving 17 bases between them. The CDR3 sequence is 14 residues long. CDR1 is MNHEY and CDR2 is SMNVEV in the germline V gene (reference sequence). The CDR3 coding sequence is TGTGCCAGACCCCTAACAGGGAAGGACACTGAAGCTTTCTTT. It translates to CARPLTGKDTEAFF.